The 27 T cell receptor beta chains reported below all come from one sample, sequenced in a study of T cells after yellow fever vaccination. Each CDR3 protein gets one entry after TCRdb re-called the 5' RACE reads with MiXCR. The data hold approximately 610,000 distinct CDR3 sequences, with about a sixth observed a single time. The sample in question was PBMCs, obtained roughly 5 days after the first yellow fever vaccination. Receptors were obtained from a man aged 18 to 30 who received the YFV17D yellow fever vaccine.

V is TRBV20-1 and J is TRBJ1-1; the D is unclear. Germline values: CDR1 DFQATT, CDR2 SNEGSKA (reference sequence). This CDR3 is built from 8 residues. The CDR3 bases are TGCGCGAACACTGAAGCTTTCTTT. Protein sequence: CANTEAFF.

This clonotype was observed many times. This rearrangement joins TRBV7-2 to TRBJ1-1; 8 nucleotides line up with TRBD1. After removal of 6 bases from V and 8 bases from J, the junction contained 11 bases not matched to a gene. Germline V CDR1 and CDR2: SGHTA, FQGNSA. This CDR3 spans 14 amino acids. This chain's CDR3 is CASSRPGTGKEAFF. The CDR3 DNA reads TGTGCCAGCAGTCGACCCGGGACAGGAAAAGAAGCTTTCTTT.

In this sample, this clonotype turned up a few times. The chain couples TRBV11-2 to TRBJ1-1; D not certain. Trimming removed 3 bases at V and 0 bases at J, with 8 bases between. The CDR3 spans 14 residues. CDR1 and CDR2 from the germline V gene are SGHAT and FQNNGV. The CDR3 DNA reads as TGTGCCAGCAGCTTCAGTAGCATGAACACTGAAGCTTTCTTT. Its translation: CASSFSSMNTEAFF.

There are a few counts of this clonotype. The V call is TRBV20-1, the J call TRBJ2-3; either TRBD1 or TRBD2 may supply D (5 bases each). This CDR3 has 16 amino acids. Germline CDR1 and CDR2: DFQATT and SNEGSKA (reference sequence). The ends were cut back, 1 base at V and 0 bases at J, with 14 bases in the middle. The DNA of the CDR3 is TGCAGTGCTAGAGTCGACCGGGGCTTTAGCACAGATACGCAGTATTTT. Its protein is CSARVDRGFSTDTQYF.

This clonotype has just a few counts. The V and J genes are TRBV5-1 and TRBJ2-3, with D possibly being TRBD1 or TRBD2 (5 bases each). Trimming cost V 4 bases and J 6 bases, with 12 bases left between them. This CDR3 is built from 13 residues. Germline CDR1 reads SGHRS; CDR2 reads YFSETQ. The DNA of the CDR3 is TGCGCCAGCAGCAGTAGAGAGGGGGATACGCAGTATTTT. Encoded protein: CASSSREGDTQYF.

This clonotype showed up many times. CDR3 loop: CSASRQAHGYTF. In DNA, the CDR3 is TGCAGTGCTAGTCGGCAGGCGCACGGCTACACCTTC. This sequence joins TRBV20-1 and TRBJ1-2; D ambiguous. The CDR3 length is 12 residues. V was trimmed by 3 bases and J by 8 bases, leaving 13 bases between them. Germline V gene sequence: CDR1 DFQATT, CDR2 SNEGSKA (reference sequence).

This clonotype has only a few counts. This chain links TRBV7-2 with TRBJ2-7, with D hard to call. Trimming removed 1 base at V and 2 bases at J, with 9 bases between. The V gene's germline CDR1 is SGHTA and CDR2 FQGNSA. This CDR3 has 14 residues. The CDR3 protein is CASSLGNRPYEQYF. The DNA of the CDR3 is TGTGCCAGCAGCTTAGGTAACAGACCCTACGAGCAGTACTTC.

The V gene is TRBV6-2 or TRBV6-3, the J gene TRBJ2-2, with D tentatively TRBD1 or TRBD2 (5 bases each). Trimming shortened V by 6 bases and J by 4 bases, and 18 bases separated the two germline ends. The CDR3 runs to 16 residues. Per the germline V gene, CDR1 is MNHEY and CDR2 is SVGEGT. CDR3 DNA: TGTGCCAGCAGAACCCCGGGACGAATGACCACCGGGGAGCTGTTTTTT. Amino acids: CASRTPGRMTTGELFF.

The sample holds a few counts of this clonotype. CDR3 residues: CASSADRGYGQPQHF. The CDR3 coding sequence is TGTGCCAGCAGCGCGGACAGGGGCTATGGTCAGCCCCAGCATTTT. The chain recombines TRBV7-9 with TRBJ1-5; 9 bases align to TRBD1. The trim removed 5 bases at V and 6 bases at J, leaving 8 bases unmatched. The CDR3 contains 15 residues. Germline V gives CDR1 SEHNR, CDR2 FQNEAQ (reference sequence).

This clonotype occurred a few times. The chain combines TRBV4-3 with TRBJ2-1; D remains ambiguous. In germline, CDR1 is LGHNA, CDR2 YSLEER. The length of the CDR3 is 15 residues. The V gene lost 4 bases and the J gene lost 8 bases, with 18 bases spanning the gap. In DNA form, the CDR3 reads TGCGCCAGCAGCCCCCGGTCGGGCAGGCCCCATGAGCAGTTCTTC. It specifies CASSPRSGRPHEQFF.

The chain has TRBV7-9 and TRBJ2-1, with a possible D match to TRBD2 (5 bases). The V gene lost 8 bases and the J gene lost 4 bases, with 9 bases spanning the gap. The length of the CDR3 is 12 residues. Germline V CDR1 and CDR2: SEHNR, FQNEAQ (reference sequence). In DNA form, the CDR3 reads TGTGCCAGCTGGCGGGCTTACAATGAGCAGTTCTTC. It codes for CASWRAYNEQFF. The complete variable domain, with remaining parts taken from reference TRBV7-9 and TRBJ2-1, reads DTGVSQNPRHKITKRGQNVTFRCDPISEHNRLYWYRQTLGQGPEFLTYFQNEAQLEKSRLLSDRFSAERPKGSFSTLEIQRTEQGDSAMYLCASWRAYNEQFFGPGTRLTVL.

CDR3: CASSLAGRYEQFF. The DNA of the CDR3 is TGTGCCAGCAGCTTAGCCGGACGCTACGAGCAGTTCTTC. The chain links TRBV7-9 to TRBJ2-7, with D hard to call. Gene TRBJ2-1 matches the end of the DNA better, so the J call may be wrong. The CDR3 is made up of 13 amino acids. Germline V gene lookup returns CDR1 SEHNR and CDR2 FQNEAQ (reference sequence).

This clonotype has a handful of counts. V and J are TRBV7-6 and TRBJ2-5; D is undetermined. The CDR3 consists of 14 residues. Trimming shortened V by 1 base and J by 0 bases, and 6 bases separated the two germline ends. CDR1 and CDR2 from the germline V gene are SGHVS and FNYEAQ. The CDR3 sequence: CASSLDQHQETQYF. In DNA, the CDR3 is TGTGCCAGCAGCTTAGATCAGCACCAAGAGACCCAGTACTTC.

This clonotype was seen only a few times. The chain recombines TRBV5-1 with TRBJ1-2, with D possibly matching TRBD1 (6 bases). CDR1 SGHRS and CDR2 YFSETQ come from the germline V gene. The CDR3 is made up of 15 amino acids. Trimming left V 3 bases short and J 0 bases short, with 12 bases between. The CDR3 protein is CASSSQQGPNYGYTF. The CDR3 DNA is TGCGCCAGCAGCTCTCAACAGGGACCTAACTATGGCTACACCTTC.

This chain links TRBV18 with TRBJ2-4; 12 nucleotides line up with TRBD1. Germline V gives CDR1 KGHSH, CDR2 LQKENI. The CDR3 is made up of 16 amino acids. V shed 3 bases and J 8 bases; nucleotides not matched to a gene: 8. This CDR3 is CASSPAGTGGLDIQYF. In DNA form, the CDR3 reads TGTGCCAGCTCACCGGCCGGGACAGGGGGCTTAGACATTCAGTACTTC.

J is TRBJ2-5 and V is TRBV6-6; weak D call: TRBD2 (6 bases). The CDR3 is made up of 13 amino acids. V was shortened by 9 bases and J by 5 bases, with 16 bases between the two germline ends. CDR1 is MNHNY and CDR2 is SVGAGI in the germline V gene (reference sequence). CDR3 DNA: TGTGCCAGTACTTTGGGAGGTCTGGAGACCCAGTACTTC. Protein product: CASTLGGLETQYF.

V and J are TRBV6-5 and TRBJ2-1; D remains unclear. Per germline, CDR1 MNHEY and CDR2 SVGAGI. V lost 1 base and J lost 5, with 12 bases in between. CDR3 length equals 15 residues. The CDR3 loop reads CASSYLAGSDNEQFF. CDR3 sequence (DNA): TGTGCCAGCAGTTACTTAGCTGGGTCAGACAATGAGCAGTTCTTC.

V is TRBV12-3 or TRBV12-4 and J is TRBJ2-3, with D perhaps TRBD1 (6 bases). The CDR3 contains 15 residues. V was clipped by 0 bases and J by 2 bases, with 9 bases between them. CDR3 in amino acids: CASSLAGAFTDTQYF. DNA of the CDR3: TGTGCCAGCAGTTTAGCGGGGGCCTTCACAGATACGCAGTATTTT.

The chain has TRBV7-9 and TRBJ2-1; 10 nucleotides agree with TRBD1. Germline V gene sequence: CDR1 SEHNR, CDR2 FQNEAQ (reference sequence). The CDR3 totals 15 residues. Losses at the gene ends were 5 bases for V and 6 bases for J; bases not matched to a gene: 7. Here the CDR3 DNA reads TGTGCCAGCAGCGACCGGGACAGGGGATCCAATGAGCAGTTCTTC. Its translation is CASSDRDRGSNEQFF.

This clonotype was detected a few times. In nucleotides, the CDR3 is TGCGCCAGCAGCGCCGGGGAAAGCCCACCTGAAGCTTTCTTT. Translating gives CASSAGESPPEAFF. The rearrangement joins TRBV5-1 to TRBJ1-1; the D is unclear. This CDR3 has 14 residues. CDR1 is SGHRS, CDR2 YFSETQ, per germline. Trimming took 4 bases from V and 6 from J, leaving 16 bases between them.

The V gene is TRBV4-1, the J gene TRBJ2-5, with a weak D call TRBD2 (5 bases). Germline loops: CDR1 MGHRA, CDR2 YSYEKL. The CDR3 loop spans 15 amino acids. V lost 5 bases and J lost 5, with 18 bases in between. CDR3 DNA sequence: TGCGCCAGCAGCTCGAGCATGGGGTGGAGGGAGACCCAGTACTTC. Amino acids: CASSSSMGWRETQYF.

The J gene is TRBJ2-3, the V gene TRBV29-1; TRBD2 is a possible D gene (5 bases). The length of the CDR3 is 14 residues. Germline V gene lookup returns CDR1 SQVTM and CDR2 ANQGSEA. Trimming cost V 2 bases and J 5 bases, with 14 bases left between them. The CDR3 here is CSVESGLGGDTQYF. DNA of the CDR3: TGCAGCGTTGAATCGGGATTAGGTGGAGATACGCAGTATTTT.

This clonotype turned up a few times. V usage is TRBV12-3 or TRBV12-4 and J usage is TRBJ1-3; perhaps TRBD1 as D (6 bases). V was clipped by 7 bases and J by 2 bases, with 15 bases between them. The CDR3 contains 15 residues. The CDR3 loop is CASILGGGAGNTIYF. The CDR3 coding sequence is TGTGCCAGCATCCTAGGAGGGGGAGCTGGAAACACCATATATTTT.

This clonotype was seen more than once but under ten times. The genes are TRBV27 and TRBJ2-3, with D possibly TRBD2 on 6 matching bases. Deletions cut 0 bases from V and 4 bases from J, with 11 bases between. Per the germline V gene, CDR1 is MNHEY and CDR2 is SMNVEV (reference sequence). CDR3 length: 15 amino acids. CDR3 region: CASSLSSGLADTQYF. DNA for the CDR3: TGTGCCAGCAGTTTATCCAGCGGGCTCGCAGATACGCAGTATTTT.

V gene TRBV27 combines with J gene TRBJ2-1; D is ambiguous. The V end lost 0 bases, the J end lost 7 bases, and 10 bases lay between the germline ends. The CDR3 length is 14 residues. The germline V gene has CDR1 MNHEY and CDR2 SMNVEV (reference sequence). Here the CDR3 reads CASSLSAGHNEQFF. In DNA form, the CDR3 reads TGTGCCAGCAGTTTATCGGCTGGGCATAATGAGCAGTTCTTC.

V is TRBV20-1 and J is TRBJ1-5; 9 nucleotides match TRBD1. The CDR3 is 16 residues long. Germline V gene lookup returns CDR1 DFQATT and CDR2 SNEGSKA (reference sequence). The junction had 8 bases not matched to a gene; V was cut back by 5 bases and J by 0 bases. The CDR3 sequence is CSAGDRETLSNQPQHF. The CDR3 DNA is TGCAGTGCTGGGGACAGGGAAACCCTTAGCAATCAGCCCCAGCATTTT.

The chain links TRBV11-1 to TRBJ2-7; no reliable D call. V lost 6 bases to trimming and J lost 7 bases, with 19 bases between them. There are 14 residues in the CDR3. Germline assignment: CDR1 SGHAT and CDR2 FQDESV (reference sequence). The CDR3 region is CASRRTGQATEQYF. The CDR3 DNA sequence: TGTGCCAGCAGACGGACGGGTCAGGCAACAGAGCAGTACTTC. The variable domain in full, with the rest retrieved from reference TRBV11-1 and TRBJ2-7, is EAEVAQSPRYKITEKSQAVAFWCDPISGHATLYWYRQILGQGPELLVQFQDESVVDDSQLPKDRFSAERLKGVDSTLKIQPAELGDSAMYLCASRRTGQATEQYFGPGTRLTVT.